This T cell receptor (beta chain) was retrieved from a study of T-cell reconstitution after alpha-beta-depleted transplantation in children (dated by TCRdb to between 2015 and 2016). Background on the whole study: Using TCR repertoire profiling, the study followed T-cell immune reconstitution in a quantitative way in children after TCRalphabeta/CD19-depleted allogeneic hematopoietic cell transplantation.

This specimen's treatment or condition label, interpreted: allogeneic hematopoietic cell transplantation with graft depleted of TCRalphabeta T cells and CD19 B cells. TCRalphabeta/CD19-depleted allogeneic hematopoietic cell grafts were given to the transplant recipients, all of whom were children. At least ten counts were recorded for this clonotype. It lacks a known antigen. Within one base of it there is no much larger clone, and no base qualities were kept. Overall results and qualifications from the work: The frequencies of hyperexpanded clones fell over the following months, and after one year, T-cell counts and TCRbeta diversity were mostly attributed to newly produced T cells. The apparently early alphabetaT-cell count recovery about two months after transplant was reportedly dependent on only several hundred rapidly expanded clones derived from non-depleted graft cells. In some patients, the high TCRbeta diversity seen at day 60 was put down to recipient T cells and intrathymic progenitors that had survived conditioning.

The junction carries 11 bases between V and J, which are trimmed by 6 bases and 2 bases respectively. The germline V gene specifies SNHLY as CDR1 and FYNNEI as CDR2. Including cysteine and phenylalanine, the CDR3 has 14 amino acids. This entry keeps only the CDR3 DNA: 42 bases, framed from base 1. Library generation was performed with PCR. Sequenced using an Illumina HiSeq 2500. TCR libraries were prepared with molecular barcoding, using unique molecular identifiers to normalize TCRbeta repertoire quantification. TCRdb reprocessed the public reads (quality trimming at Q25 with fastp, clone calling with MiXCR) and kept in-frame beta chains. Duplicate CDR3 protein sequences are folded into a single record with the most common DNA and genes. The sample table holds about 200,000 distinct CDR3 sequences, of which under 8.5% were seen once. The top ten clonotypes cover 5% to 6.5% of the sample.

This TCR derives from a boy aged 2-15 years with acute lymphoblastic leukemia, due to receive a stem cell transplant. The chain is assembled from TRBV2 and TRBJ1-5, with no confidently assigned D gene. Material: PBMCs, obtained before TCRalphabeta/CD19-depleted stem cell transplant. The DNA sequence follows: TGTGCCAGCAGCCGTGACACTCGCAATCAGCCCCAGCATTTT. It translates to CASSRDTRNQPQHF.